Listed below are T cell receptor beta chains from one sample, sequenced in a study of CD8 T cells in Susac syndrome. TCRdb re-called the immunoSEQ multiplex PCR reads with MiXCR, one entry per CDR3 protein. The sample has fewer than 350,000 distinct CDR3 sequences, roughly 85% seen once. Sequenced: CD8+ T cells from PBMCs. Every receptor here comes from a human donor with multiple sclerosis. CDR3s include the opening cysteine and the closing phenylalanine or tryptophan. D genes are given only for firm matches. The size of a clone is reported for some rows only, either as once, few or many, or as a class for expanded clones.

V	J	D	size	CDR3	DNA
TRBV3-1	TRBJ2-1	.	.	CASSQGLGSYNEQFF	TGTGCCAGCAGCCAAGGGCTGGGCTCCTACAATGAGCAGTTCTTC
TRBV28	TRBJ2-7	TRBD2	.	CASSLGPGGIDEQYF	TGTGCCAGCAGCCTAGGGCCGGGAGGTATCGACGAGCAGTACTTC
TRBV30	TRBJ2-7	TRBD1	.	CAWSVQGAYEQYF	TGTGCCTGGAGTGTACAGGGGGCCTACGAGCAGTACTTC
TRBV27	TRBJ2-7	.	.	CASSLWAGRTHEQYF	TGTGCCAGCAGTTTATGGGCGGGACGAACCCACGAGCAGTACTTC
TRBV13	TRBJ1-5	.	.	CASSFGTLNQPQHF	TGTGCCAGCAGCTTCGGGACGCTTAATCAGCCCCAGCATTTT
TRBV11-2	TRBJ1-4	.	.	CASRETATYEKLFF	TGTGCCAGCAGGGAGACGGCTACCTATGAAAAACTGTTTTTT
TRBV20-1	TRBJ2-1	TRBD2	few	CSARVLSGTPYNEQFF	TGCAGTGCTAGAGTCCTTAGCGGGACCCCCTACAATGAGCAGTTCTTC
TRBV15	TRBJ2-1	TRBD1	.	CATSSLQGVKGPNEQFF	TGTGCCACCAGCAGCCTACAGGGGGTTAAAGGCCCGAATGAGCAGTTCTTC
TRBV7-9	TRBJ2-1	.	few	CASSLVQGYNEQFF	TGTGCCAGCAGCTTAGTCCAGGGTTACAATGAGCAGTTCTTC
TRBV6-5	TRBJ2-1	.	.	CASSLGPPPSSYNEQFF	TGTGCCAGCAGTTTGGGGCCCCCGCCCAGCTCCTACAATGAGCAGTTCTTC
TRBV13	TRBJ2-7	.	.	CASSLNSLAYSYEQYF	TGTGCCAGCAGCCTGAACTCATTAGCCTATTCCTACGAGCAGTACTTC
TRBV7-9	TRBJ2-5	TRBD2	.	CASSSLAGGPETQYF	TGCGCCAGCAGCTCCCTAGCGGGAGGGCCCGAGACCCAGTACTTC
TRBV6-5	TRBJ1-2	.	.	CASSYYDGANYGYTF	TGTGCCAGCAGTTACTATGACGGAGCTAACTATGGCTACACCTTC
TRBV5-6	TRBJ2-1	TRBD2	.	CASSTAGGTHNEQFF	TGTGCCAGCAGTACAGCGGGAGGGACACACAATGAGCAGTTCTTC
TRBV13	TRBJ1-1	TRBD1	.	CASSKLTGENTEAFF	TGTGCCAGCAGCAAGTTAACAGGGGAAAACACTGAAGCTTTCTTT
TRBV24-1	TRBJ2-5	TRBD2	.	CATSDLTSTPETQYF	TGTGCCACCAGTGACCTGACTAGCACTCCAGAGACCCAGTACTTC
TRBV13	TRBJ1-1	TRBD1	.	CASSSTTGRRTEAFF	TGTGCCAGCAGCTCTACGACAGGGCGGCGAACTGAAGCTTTCTTT
TRBV27	TRBJ2-1	.	.	CATAFSSYNEQFF	TGTGCCACCGCTTTTAGCTCCTACAATGAGCAGTTCTTC
TRBV6-2/TRBV6-3	TRBJ2-7	.	few	CASSYPLAEEYF	TGTGCCAGCAGTTACCCCCTCGCCGAGGAGTACTTC
TRBV13	TRBJ2-6	.	.	CASSGGRSGANVLTF	TGTGCCAGCAGCGGGGGCAGGTCTGGGGCCAACGTCCTGACTTTC
TRBV20-1	TRBJ2-3	.	.	CSATNRATLTDTQYF	TGCAGTGCTACAAATAGGGCTACTCTCACAGATACGCAGTATTTT
TRBV27	TRBJ1-5	.	.	CASSLSPGSYSNQPQHF	TGTGCCAGCAGTTTATCCCCAGGAAGTTATAGCAATCAGCCCCAGCATTTT
TRBV7-9	TRBJ2-3	.	few	CASSLVATQSTDTQYF	TGTGCCAGCAGCTTAGTGGCCACCCAAAGCACAGATACGCAGTATTTT
TRBV4-2	TRBJ1-1	.	.	CASSQDPRGRDTEAFF	TGTGCCAGCAGCCAAGATCCCAGGGGTCGAGACACTGAAGCTTTCTTT
TRBV27	TRBJ1-2	TRBD1	few	CASSSGQGLYGYTF	TGTGCCAGCAGTTCCGGACAGGGTCTCTATGGCTACACCTTC
TRBV3-1	TRBJ2-7	.	once	CASSPSKGDPYEQYF	TGTGCCAGCAGCCCCTCCAAGGGGGATCCCTACGAGCAGTACTTC
TRBV11-2	TRBJ2-7	TRBD2	.	CASSERTSGFYEQYF	TGTGCCAGCAGCGAGAGGACTAGCGGATTCTACGAGCAGTACTTC
TRBV19	TRBJ1-1	.	few	CASSYTNTEAFF	TGTGCCAGCAGTTACACCAACACTGAAGCTTTCTTT
TRBV12-3/TRBV12-4	TRBJ1-1	.	.	CASSFRAATEAFF	TGTGCCAGCAGTTTCAGGGCAGCCACTGAAGCTTTCTTT
TRBV9	TRBJ2-3	.	once	CASSVGAGGADTQYF	TGTGCCAGCAGCGTAGGGGCCGGAGGAGCAGATACGCAGTATTTT
TRBV6-2/TRBV6-3	TRBJ2-7	TRBD2	.	CASSYSTSGSSGLYEQYF	TGTGCCAGCAGTTACTCAACTAGCGGGAGCTCGGGGCTCTACGAGCAGTACTTC
TRBV28	TRBJ2-7	.	few	CASSKARNPYEQYF	TGTGCCAGCAGTAAAGCGAGGAACCCCTACGAGCAGTACTTC
TRBV19	TRBJ2-1	.	.	CASSAGEQFF	TGTGCCAGTAGTGCTGGTGAGCAGTTCTTC
TRBV10-1	TRBJ2-5	.	.	CASSDVGLETQYF	TGCGCCAGCAGTGATGTGGGTCTGGAGACCCAGTACTTC
TRBV24-1	TRBJ1-2	.	.	CATSDLMEGHNYGYTF	TGTGCCACCAGTGATTTGATGGAGGGCCATAACTATGGCTACACCTTC
TRBV7-9	TRBJ2-1	TRBD2	.	CASSQGLAGVHEQFF	TGTGCCAGCAGCCAGGGACTAGCGGGAGTCCATGAGCAGTTCTTC
TRBV4-1	TRBJ2-1	.	few	CASSRASGDYNEQFF	TGCGCCAGCAGCCGAGCGTCAGGCGATTACAATGAGCAGTTCTTC
TRBV4-3	TRBJ1-1	.	.	CASSQDLGGLTEAFF	TGCGCCAGCAGCCAAGATCTAGGTGGCCTCACTGAAGCTTTCTTT
TRBV7-9	TRBJ1-2	TRBD1	.	CASAPGQGSYYGYTF	TGTGCCAGCGCCCCGGGACAGGGAAGCTACTATGGCTACACCTTC
TRBV30	TRBJ2-7	TRBD1	.	CASSGQASVLRYEQYF	TGTGCCTCCTCCGGACAGGCATCCGTTCTGCGCTACGAGCAGTACTTC
TRBV19	TRBJ2-1	TRBD2	.	CASRKVHRTSGPFSSYNEQFF	TGTGCCAGTCGAAAGGTGCACCGGACTAGCGGGCCCTTTAGCTCCTACAATGAGCAGTTCTTC
TRBV27	TRBJ2-7	.	.	CASSSMGSIYEQYF	TGTGCCAGCAGTTCAATGGGATCAATTTACGAGCAGTACTTC
TRBV7-9	TRBJ2-3	.	.	CASSPYNTDTQYF	TGTGCCAGCAGCCCTTACAACACAGATACGCAGTATTTT
TRBV19	TRBJ2-2	TRBD2	.	CASSLTSGRTGELFF	TGTGCCAGTAGTTTGACTAGCGGGAGGACCGGGGAGCTGTTTTTT
TRBV30	TRBJ2-1	.	.	CAWVAPGGGYNEQFF	TGTGCCTGGGTAGCACCGGGCGGCGGATACAATGAGCAGTTCTTC
TRBV7-9	TRBJ2-3	.	once	CASIQTPSTDTQYF	TGTGCCAGCATCCAAACTCCTAGCACAGATACGCAGTATTTT
TRBV10-3	TRBJ2-1	TRBD1	.	CAISGPGTGGDEQFF	TGTGCCATCAGTGGGCCCGGGACAGGGGGCGATGAGCAGTTCTTC
TRBV20-1	TRBJ2-1	.	.	CSARELGGSSYNEQFF	TGCAGTGCTAGAGAATTGGGCGGTAGCTCCTACAATGAGCAGTTCTTC
TRBV4-3	TRBJ2-3	TRBD2	.	CASSQDPISGSPTDTQYF	TGCGCCAGCAGCCAAGATCCCATCAGCGGGAGTCCCACAGATACGCAGTATTTT
TRBV25-1	TRBJ2-5	.	once	CASSEYGGQETQYF	TGTGCCAGCAGTGAATACGGGGGACAAGAGACCCAGTACTTC
TRBV15	TRBJ2-7	TRBD2	.	CATSSGGRAVEQYF	TGTGCCACCAGCAGTGGGGGGAGGGCCGTTGAGCAGTACTTC
TRBV29-1	TRBJ1-1	.	.	CSAIDRNTEAFF	TGCAGCGCTATAGACAGGAACACTGAAGCTTTCTTT
TRBV30	TRBJ1-1	.	.	CACDPQAAGHTEAFF	TGTGCCTGTGACCCTCAGGCTGCCGGCCACACTGAAGCTTTCTTT